The clone carrying this T cell receptor beta chain was counted many times. This entry comes from a study of CD8+CD57+ T cells in acquired aplastic anemia. V was clipped by 4 bases and J by 0 bases, with 15 bases between them. Germline lookup yields CDR1 SGHAT and CDR2 FQNNGV. The length of the CDR3 is 16 residues. For sequencing, patients were chosen who had shown expansion of CD8+CD57+ cells by flow cytometry. TCR beta VDJ combinations and CDR3 sequences were profiled from genomic DNA. MiXCR was run by TCRdb on the reads, yielding one entry per CDR3 protein. This table holds approximately 180,000 distinct CDR3 sequences, under 55% found once.

Sequenced material: sorted CD4+, CD8+, or CD8+CD57+ T cells (not recorded which) from PBMCs. The clonotype comes from a human donor with aplastic anemia. J is TRBJ1-2 and V is TRBV11-2, with a tentative D call TRBD1 (5 bases). The DNA of the CDR3 is TGTGCCAGCAGCTCCGGAGACAGACTTACTAACTATGGCTACACCTTC. Amino acids: CASSSGDRLTNYGYTF.